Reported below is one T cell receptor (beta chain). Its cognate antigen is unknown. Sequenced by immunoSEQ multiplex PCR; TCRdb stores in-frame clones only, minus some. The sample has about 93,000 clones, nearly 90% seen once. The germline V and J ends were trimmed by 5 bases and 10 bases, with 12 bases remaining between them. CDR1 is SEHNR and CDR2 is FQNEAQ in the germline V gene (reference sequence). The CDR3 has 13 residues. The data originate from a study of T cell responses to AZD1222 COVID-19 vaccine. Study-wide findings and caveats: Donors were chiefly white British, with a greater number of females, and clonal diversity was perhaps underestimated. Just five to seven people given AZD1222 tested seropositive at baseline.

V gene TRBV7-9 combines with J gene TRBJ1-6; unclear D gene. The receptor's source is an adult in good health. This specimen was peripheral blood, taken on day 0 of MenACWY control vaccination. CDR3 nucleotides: TGTGCCAGCAGCCACGAGGTACGATCACCCCTCCACTTT. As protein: CASSHEVRSPLHF.